The entry that follows covers one T cell receptor (beta chain) sequence. These data are taken from a study of blood T cell repertoires in COVID-19. The CDR3 length is 13 residues. The V gene's germline CDR1 is MNHEY and CDR2 SVGAGI. V was shortened by 8 bases and J by 3 bases, with 13 bases between the two germline ends. Clones were sequenced by immunoSEQ multiplex PCR, and TCRdb holds only the in-frame ones, with some missing. Of approximately 470,000 clones listed, around 90% are singletons. The chain is built from TRBV6-5 and TRBJ1-2; D is possibly TRBD1 (5 bases). The TCR originated in a woman under 30 who had recovered from COVID-19. Source material: PBMCs or T cells enriched from blood (not recorded which). As DNA, the CDR3 is TGTGCCAGCGGTAAGATCAGGGACTATGGCTACACCTTC. This gives the protein CASGKIRDYGYTF.